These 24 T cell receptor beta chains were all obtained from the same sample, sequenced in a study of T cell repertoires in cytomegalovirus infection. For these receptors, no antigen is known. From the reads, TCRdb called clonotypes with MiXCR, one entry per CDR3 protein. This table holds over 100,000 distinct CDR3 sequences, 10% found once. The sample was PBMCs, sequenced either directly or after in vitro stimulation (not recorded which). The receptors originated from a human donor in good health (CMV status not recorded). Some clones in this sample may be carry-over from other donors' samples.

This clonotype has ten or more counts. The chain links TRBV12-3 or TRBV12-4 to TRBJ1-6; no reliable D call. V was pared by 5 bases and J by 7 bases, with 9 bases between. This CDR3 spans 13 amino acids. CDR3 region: CASSGDGNSPLHF. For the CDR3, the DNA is TGTGCCAGCAGTGGGGATGGCAATTCACCCCTCCACTTT.

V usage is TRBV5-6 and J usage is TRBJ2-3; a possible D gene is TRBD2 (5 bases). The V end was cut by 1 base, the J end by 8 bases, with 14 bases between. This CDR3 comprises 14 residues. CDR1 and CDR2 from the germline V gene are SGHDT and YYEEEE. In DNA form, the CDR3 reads TGTGCCAGCAGCTTGTCGGCGGGCCTCGGTACGCAGTATTTT. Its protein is CASSLSAGLGTQYF.

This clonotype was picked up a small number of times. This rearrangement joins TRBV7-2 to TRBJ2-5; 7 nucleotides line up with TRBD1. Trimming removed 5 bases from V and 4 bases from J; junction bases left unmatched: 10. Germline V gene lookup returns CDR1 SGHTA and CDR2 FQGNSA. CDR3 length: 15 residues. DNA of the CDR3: TGTGCCAGCAGCACGTGGACAGGACTGGCAGAGACCCAGTACTTC. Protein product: CASSTWTGLAETQYF.

CDR3 nucleotide sequence: TGTGCCAGCAGTGAACAATGGAATGAGCAGTTCTTC. Residues: CASSEQWNEQFF. This chain links TRBV6-1 with TRBJ2-1, with unresolved D. Trimming took 2 bases from V and 7 from J, leaving 6 bases between them. CDR1 and CDR2 from the germline V gene are MNHNS and SASEGT. The CDR3 length is 12 residues.

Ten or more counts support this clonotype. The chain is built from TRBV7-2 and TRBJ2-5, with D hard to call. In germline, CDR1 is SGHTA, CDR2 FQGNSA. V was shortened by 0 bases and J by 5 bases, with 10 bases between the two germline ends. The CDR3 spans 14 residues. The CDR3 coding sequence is TGTGCCAGCAGCTTAGCAGGGCTCAGCGAGACCCAGTACTTC. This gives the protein CASSLAGLSETQYF.

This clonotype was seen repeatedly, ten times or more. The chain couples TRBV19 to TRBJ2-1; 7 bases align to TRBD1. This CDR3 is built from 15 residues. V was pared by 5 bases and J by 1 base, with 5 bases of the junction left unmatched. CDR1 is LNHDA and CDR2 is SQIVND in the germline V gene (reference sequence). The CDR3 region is CASSLPGQSYNEQFF. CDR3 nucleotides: TGTGCCAGTAGTCTTCCGGGACAGTCCTACAATGAGCAGTTCTTC. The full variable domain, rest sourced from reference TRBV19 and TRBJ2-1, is DGGITQSPKYLFRKEGQNVTLSCEQNLNHDAMYWYRQDPGQGLRLIYYSQIVNDFQKGDIAEGYSVSREKKESFPLTVTSAQKNPTAFYLCASSLPGQSYNEQFFGPGTRLTVL.

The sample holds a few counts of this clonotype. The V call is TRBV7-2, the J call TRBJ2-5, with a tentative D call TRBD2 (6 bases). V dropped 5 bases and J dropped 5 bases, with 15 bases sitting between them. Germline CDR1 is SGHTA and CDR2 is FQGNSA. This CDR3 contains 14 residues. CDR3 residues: CASSGRRVEETQYF. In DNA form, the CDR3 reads TGTGCCAGCAGCGGACGGAGGGTTGAGGAGACCCAGTACTTC.

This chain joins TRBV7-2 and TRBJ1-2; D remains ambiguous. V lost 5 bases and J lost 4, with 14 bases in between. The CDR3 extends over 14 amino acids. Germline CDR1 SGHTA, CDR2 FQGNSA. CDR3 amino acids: CASSPQAAAYGYTF. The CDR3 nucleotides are TGTGCCAGCAGCCCCCAGGCGGCGGCCTATGGCTACACCTTC.

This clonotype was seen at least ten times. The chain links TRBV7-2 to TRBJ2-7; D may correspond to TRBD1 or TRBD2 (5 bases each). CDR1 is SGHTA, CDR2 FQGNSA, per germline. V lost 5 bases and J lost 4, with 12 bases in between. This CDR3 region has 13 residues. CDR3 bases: TGTGCCAGCAGCCCAGGGAGAGATTACGAGCAGTACGTC. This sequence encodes CASSPGRDYEQYV.

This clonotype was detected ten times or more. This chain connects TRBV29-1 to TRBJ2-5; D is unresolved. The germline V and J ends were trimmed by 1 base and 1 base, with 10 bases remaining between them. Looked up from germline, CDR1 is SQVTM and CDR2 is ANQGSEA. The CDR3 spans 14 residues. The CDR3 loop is CSVEVLIRQETQYF. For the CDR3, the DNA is TGCAGCGTTGAAGTTCTCATCCGCCAAGAGACCCAGTACTTC.

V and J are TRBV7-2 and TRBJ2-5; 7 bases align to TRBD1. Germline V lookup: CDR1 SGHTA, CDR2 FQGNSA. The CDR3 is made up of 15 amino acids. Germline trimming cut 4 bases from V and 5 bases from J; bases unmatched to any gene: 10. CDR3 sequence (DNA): TGTGCCAGCAGCTCCCTAGGGACAGCCGGCGAGACCCAGTACTTC. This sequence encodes CASSSLGTAGETQYF. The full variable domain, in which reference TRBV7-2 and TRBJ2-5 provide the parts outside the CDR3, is GAGVSQSPSNKVTEKGKDVELRCDPISGHTALYWYRQSLGQGLEFLIYFQGNSAPDKSGLPSDRFSAERTGGSVSTLTIQRTQQEDSAVYLCASSSLGTAGETQYFGPGTRLLVL.

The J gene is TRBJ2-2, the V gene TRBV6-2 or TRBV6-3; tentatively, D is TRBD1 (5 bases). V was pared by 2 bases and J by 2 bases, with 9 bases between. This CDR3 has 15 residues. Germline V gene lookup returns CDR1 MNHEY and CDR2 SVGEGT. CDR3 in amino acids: CASSYSGHNTGELFF. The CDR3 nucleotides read TGTGCCAGCAGTTACAGTGGACATAACACCGGGGAGCTGTTTTTT.

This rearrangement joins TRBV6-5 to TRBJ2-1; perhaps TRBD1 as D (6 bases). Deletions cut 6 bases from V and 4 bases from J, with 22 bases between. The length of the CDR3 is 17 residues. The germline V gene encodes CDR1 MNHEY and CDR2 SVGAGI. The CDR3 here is CASRTIRTGQSYNEQFF. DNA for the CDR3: TGTGCCAGCAGGACGATCCGAACCGGACAGTCTTACAATGAGCAGTTCTTC.

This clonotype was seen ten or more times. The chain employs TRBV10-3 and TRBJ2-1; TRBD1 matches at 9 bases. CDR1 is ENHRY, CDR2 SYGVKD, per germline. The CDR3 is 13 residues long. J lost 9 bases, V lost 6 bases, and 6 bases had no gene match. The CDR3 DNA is TGTGCCATCAGCCCCTGGGGACAGGGTGAGCAGTTCTTC. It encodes CAISPWGQGEQFF.

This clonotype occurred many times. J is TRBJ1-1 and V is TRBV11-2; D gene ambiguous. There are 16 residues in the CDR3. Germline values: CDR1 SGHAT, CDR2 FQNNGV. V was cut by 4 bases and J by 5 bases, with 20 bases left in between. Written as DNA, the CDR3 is TGTGCCAGCAGCTCGCTGGGGATGGCGGGTAAAACTGAAGCTTTCTTT. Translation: CASSSLGMAGKTEAFF. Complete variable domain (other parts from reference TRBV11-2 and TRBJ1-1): EAGVAQSPRYKIIEKRQSVAFWCNPISGHATLYWYQQILGQGPKLLIQFQNNGVVDDSQLPKDRFSAERLKGVDSTLKIQPAKLEDSAVYLCASSSLGMAGKTEAFFGQGTRLTVV.

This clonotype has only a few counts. The CDR3 region is CASSRGRLTGELFF. CDR3 DNA sequence: TGTGCCAGCAGTCGGGGCAGGTTGACCGGGGAGCTGTTTTTT. The genes are TRBV7-6 and TRBJ2-2; D is possibly TRBD1 or TRBD2 (5 bases each). Germline V lookup: CDR1 SGHVS, CDR2 FNYEAQ. V was shortened by 6 bases and J by 5 bases, with 13 bases between the two germline ends. The CDR3 sequence is 14 residues long.

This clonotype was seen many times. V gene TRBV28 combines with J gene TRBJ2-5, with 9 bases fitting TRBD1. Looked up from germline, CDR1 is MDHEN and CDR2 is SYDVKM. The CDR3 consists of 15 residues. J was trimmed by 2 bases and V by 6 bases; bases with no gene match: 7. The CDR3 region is CASSTPGTGQETQYF. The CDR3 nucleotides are TGTGCCAGCAGCACGCCAGGGACAGGGCAAGAGACCCAGTACTTC.

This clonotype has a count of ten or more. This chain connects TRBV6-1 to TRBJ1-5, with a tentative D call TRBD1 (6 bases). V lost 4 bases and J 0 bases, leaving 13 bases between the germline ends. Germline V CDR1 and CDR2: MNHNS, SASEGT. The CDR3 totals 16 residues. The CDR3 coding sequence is TGTGCCAGCAGTGGTGGGACAATTAATAGCAATCAGCCCCAGCATTTT. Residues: CASSGGTINSNQPQHF.

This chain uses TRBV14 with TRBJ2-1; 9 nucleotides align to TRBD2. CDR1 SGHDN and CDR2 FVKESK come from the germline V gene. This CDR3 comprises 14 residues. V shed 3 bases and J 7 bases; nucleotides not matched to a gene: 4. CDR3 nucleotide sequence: TGTGCCAGCAGCCAGTTTAGCGGGGGTAATGAGCAGTTCTTC. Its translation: CASSQFSGGNEQFF. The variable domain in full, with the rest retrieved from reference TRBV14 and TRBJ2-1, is EAGVTQFPSHSVIEKGQTVTLRCDPISGHDNLYWYRRVMGKEIKFLLHFVKESKQDESGMPNNRFLAERTGGTYSTLKVQPAELEDSGVYFCASSQFSGGNEQFFGPGTRLTVL.

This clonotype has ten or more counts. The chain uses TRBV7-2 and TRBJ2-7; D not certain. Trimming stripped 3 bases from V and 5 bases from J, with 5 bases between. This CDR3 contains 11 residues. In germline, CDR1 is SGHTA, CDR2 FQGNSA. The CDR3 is CASSFHDEQYF. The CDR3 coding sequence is TGTGCCAGCAGCTTCCATGACGAGCAGTACTTC.

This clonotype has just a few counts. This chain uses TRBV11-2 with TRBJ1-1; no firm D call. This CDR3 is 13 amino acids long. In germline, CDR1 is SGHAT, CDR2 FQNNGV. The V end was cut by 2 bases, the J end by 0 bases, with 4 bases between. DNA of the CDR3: TGTGCCAGCAGCTTAAAATTGAACACTGAAGCTTTCTTT. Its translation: CASSLKLNTEAFF.

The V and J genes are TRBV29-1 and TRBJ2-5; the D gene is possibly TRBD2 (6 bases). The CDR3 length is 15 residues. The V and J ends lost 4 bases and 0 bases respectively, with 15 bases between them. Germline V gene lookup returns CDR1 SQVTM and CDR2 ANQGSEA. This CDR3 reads CSVASGSTYQETQYF. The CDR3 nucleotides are TGCAGCGTTGCCTCCGGGAGCACGTACCAAGAGACCCAGTACTTC.

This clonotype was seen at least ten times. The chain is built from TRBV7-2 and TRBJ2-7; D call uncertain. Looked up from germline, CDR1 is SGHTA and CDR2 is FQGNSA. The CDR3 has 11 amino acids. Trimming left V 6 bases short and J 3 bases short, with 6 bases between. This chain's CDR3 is CASSSLYEQYF. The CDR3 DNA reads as TGTGCCAGCAGTTCTCTCTACGAGCAGTACTTC.

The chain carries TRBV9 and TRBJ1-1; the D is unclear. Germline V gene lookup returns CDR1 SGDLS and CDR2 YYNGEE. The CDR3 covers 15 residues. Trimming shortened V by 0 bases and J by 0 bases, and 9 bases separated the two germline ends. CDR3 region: CASSVAFGLNTEAFF. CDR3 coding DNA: TGTGCCAGCAGCGTAGCGTTCGGGTTGAACACTGAAGCTTTCTTT. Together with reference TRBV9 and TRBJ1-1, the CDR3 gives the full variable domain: DSGVTQTPKHLITATGQRVTLRCSPRSGDLSVYWYQQSLDQGLQFLIQYYNGEERAKGNILERFSAQQFPDLHSELNLSSLELGDSALYFCASSVAFGLNTEAFFGQGTRLTVV.